Described below is a single T cell receptor beta chain sequence and its context. Its target is unknown. This sample is part of a study of cytomegalovirus exposure and HLA in healthy donors. Study observations and caveats: In a later analysis, compared with equally common non-associated chains, HLA-associated beta chains were more expanded. Associated with cytomegalovirus, according to the listing, were 170 or so TCR beta chains. CMV serostatus stood as the only immune exposure information on hand.

Primers included in the PCR were 60 Vbeta and 13 Jbeta primers. Using immunoSEQ multiplex PCR, the repertoire was profiled, and TCRdb retains in-frame clones only, with some absent. The sample includes under 150,000 clones, 80% seen only once; the top ten take more than 3%. Germline CDR1 and CDR2: SGHDN and FVKESK. CDR3 length: 16 residues. V shed 4 bases and J 3 bases; nucleotides not matched to a gene: 9. The genes are TRBV14 and TRBJ2-7; 10 bases fit TRBD1. This receptor was taken from a male donor in good health and CMV-seronegative. Sequencing was carried out using PBMCs. The CDR3: CASSLGSGTGDYEQYF. DNA for the CDR3: TGTGCCAGCAGCCTAGGTTCCGGGACAGGGGACTACGAGCAGTACTTC. Based on the CDR3 plus reference TRBV14 and TRBJ2-7, the full variable domain is EAGVTQFPSHSVIEKGQTVTLRCDPISGHDNLYWYRRVMGKEIKFLLHFVKESKQDESGMPNNRFLAERTGGTYSTLKVQPAELEDSGVYFCASSLGSGTGDYEQYFGPGTRLTVT.